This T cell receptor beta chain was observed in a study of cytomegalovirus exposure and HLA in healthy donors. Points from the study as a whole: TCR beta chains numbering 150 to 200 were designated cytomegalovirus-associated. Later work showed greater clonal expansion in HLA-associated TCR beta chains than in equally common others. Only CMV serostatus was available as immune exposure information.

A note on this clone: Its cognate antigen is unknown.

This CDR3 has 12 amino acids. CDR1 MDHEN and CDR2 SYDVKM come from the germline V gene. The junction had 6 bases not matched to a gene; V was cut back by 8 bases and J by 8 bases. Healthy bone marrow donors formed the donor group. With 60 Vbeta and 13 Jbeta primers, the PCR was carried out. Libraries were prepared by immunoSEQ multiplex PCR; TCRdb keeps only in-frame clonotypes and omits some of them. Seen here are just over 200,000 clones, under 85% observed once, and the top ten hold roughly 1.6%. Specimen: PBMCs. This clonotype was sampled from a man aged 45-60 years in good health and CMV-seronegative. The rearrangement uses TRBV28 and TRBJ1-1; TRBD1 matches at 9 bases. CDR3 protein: CASYKDRGEAFF. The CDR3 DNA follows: TGTGCCAGCTACAAGGACAGGGGAGAAGCTTTCTTT.